The entry below gives a single TCR beta chain sequence along with its context. In germline, CDR1 is MNHEY, CDR2 SMNVEV (reference sequence). The junction had 10 bases not matched to a gene; V was cut back by 5 bases and J by 8 bases. This CDR3 spans 15 amino acids. This record comes from a study of blood T cell repertoires in COVID-19. Study overall: Some COVID-19 samples were acute and others convalescent; all came from the United States, Italy and Spain. PBMCs, B-cell-depleted T cells, or T cells provided the cDNA or gDNA that made up the material.

In the authors' methods: By means of reference gene primer amplification, nucleated cell counts were estimated. Sequencing used immunoSEQ multiplex PCR; TCRdb keeps in-frame clones, though not all of them. V, J and clone size reflect that table, while D and trimming were determined from the DNA. This sample has 470,000 or so clones, with approximately 90% found just once. This clonotype was sampled from a woman in her 30s with acute or convalescent COVID-19. V gene TRBV27 combines with J gene TRBJ1-4; 8 bases are shared with TRBD1. The sequenced sample was peripheral blood. In DNA, the CDR3 is TGTGCCAGCAGTACAGGGGGGGGGTCGGTCGAAAAACTGTTTTTT. Encoded protein: CASSTGGGSVEKLFF.